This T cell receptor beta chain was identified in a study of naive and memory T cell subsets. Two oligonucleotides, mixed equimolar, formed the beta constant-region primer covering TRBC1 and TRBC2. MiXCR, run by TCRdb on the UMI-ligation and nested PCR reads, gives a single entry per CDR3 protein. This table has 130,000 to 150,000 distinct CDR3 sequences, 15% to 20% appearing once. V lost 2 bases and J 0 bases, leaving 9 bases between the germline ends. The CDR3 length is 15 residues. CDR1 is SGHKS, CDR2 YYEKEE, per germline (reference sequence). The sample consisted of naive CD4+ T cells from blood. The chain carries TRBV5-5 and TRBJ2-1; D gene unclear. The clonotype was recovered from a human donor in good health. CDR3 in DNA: TGTGCCAGCAGCTTCTCAGTGAGCTCCTACAATGAGCAGTTCTTC. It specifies CASSFSVSSYNEQFF.